This T cell receptor beta chain was recorded in a study of T cells in Graves' hyperthyroidism and ophthalmopathy. Study-level findings and limits: Blood also contained most expanded thyroid clonotypes above 0.001. A model of 13 V-J features distinguished ophthalmopathy from stable hyperthyroidism.

With 5 bases clipped from V and 4 bases from J, the junction kept 6 bases outside the gene matches. This CDR3 comprises 14 residues. Germline lookup yields CDR1 LNHNV and CDR2 YYDKDF (reference sequence). Authors of the study amplified TCR beta CDR3 regions from RNA transcripts. A set of HTBI primers served as the primers for a first-round RT-PCR of the TCR CDR3. A single record per CDR3 protein comes from TCRdb applying MiXCR to the multiplex PCR reads. Of about 510,000 distinct CDR3 sequences in the sample, about 46% were seen once. This clonotype was detected a few times. The antigen is undetermined. Patients with uncontrolled infections, other autoimmune diseases, pregnancy or lactation were excluded. For the diagnoses, clinical symptoms, serum thyroxine and TRAb, thyroid ultrasound and orbital computed tomography were used.

This receptor was identified in an adult woman with Graves' disease, either hyperthyroidism or ophthalmopathy (not recorded which). This chain links TRBV15 with TRBJ2-5; 8 bases line up with TRBD1. Sample: peripheral blood or thyroid tissue (not recorded which). CDR3 protein: CATSGGTGIETQYF. The DNA of the CDR3 is TGTGCCACCAGCGGCGGGACAGGAATAGAGACCCAGTACTTC.